A single sample gave rise to the 30 T cell receptor beta chains below, sequenced in a study of blood T cells in healthy people across ages. Then a second PCR, running roughly 7 to 11 cycles, was carried out with a sample-barcoded 5' primer and a J-beta primer mix. TCRdb re-analysed the 5' RACE reads in MiXCR, keeping a single row per CDR3 protein. The repertoire has roughly 800,000 distinct CDR3 sequences, roughly 25% of them found once; the top ten carry 9.4%. The same sample was also studied in work on T cells of mothers and their children.

Sample: blood. Receptors originate from a boy younger than 18 in good health.

This chain joins TRBV29-1 and TRBJ2-5; TRBD2 agrees at 7 bases. V lost 4 bases, J lost 7 bases, and 0 bases stayed unmatched. The CDR3 is 10 amino acids. The V gene's germline CDR1 is SQVTM and CDR2 ANQGSEA. The CDR3 bases are TGCAGCGTTGGCGGGGGGACCCAGTACTTC. It yields the protein CSVGGGTQYF.

This clonotype was observed a handful of times. This chain links TRBV19 with TRBJ2-1, with 11 bases fitting TRBD1. The J call is in doubt because the DNA end fits TRBJ2-7 better. CDR3 length: 15 amino acids. The V gene's germline CDR1 is LNHDA and CDR2 SQIVND (reference sequence). In nucleotides, the CDR3 is TGTGCCAGTAGTATTTGGACAGGGGGCAACGACGAGCAGTACTTC. It specifies CASSIWTGGNDEQYF.

The rearrangement links TRBV2 to TRBJ2-1, with 13 bases that match TRBD2. Looked up from germline, CDR1 is SNHLY and CDR2 is FYNNEI. The CDR3 runs to 17 residues. V lost 6 bases to trimming and J lost 4 bases; unmatched junction nucleotides: 9. CDR3 amino acids: CASRKGTSGIKYNEQFF. For the CDR3, the DNA is TGTGCCAGCAGGAAAGGGACTAGCGGGATAAAGTACAATGAGCAGTTCTTC.

In this sample, this clonotype turned up a few times. J is TRBJ2-5 and V is TRBV7-2; D is possibly TRBD2 (6 bases). The germline V gene encodes CDR1 SGHTA and CDR2 FQGNSA. The CDR3 has 14 amino acids. Trimming stripped 3 bases from V and 2 bases from J, with 10 bases between. The CDR3 DNA reads as TGTGCCAGCAGCTTGTTTAGCGGACAAGAGACCCAGTACTTC. This codes for CASSLFSGQETQYF.

This clonotype has a handful of counts. This chain links TRBV5-5 with TRBJ2-7, with 11 bases fitting TRBD2. V shed 3 bases and J 6 bases; nucleotides not matched to a gene: 11. CDR1 is SGHKS and CDR2 is YYEKEE in the germline V gene (reference sequence). The CDR3 is 16 residues long. CDR3 sequence reads: CASSSSPLAGVAEQYF. CDR3 DNA: TGTGCCAGCAGCTCCAGCCCACTAGCGGGAGTTGCCGAGCAGTACTTC. Based on the CDR3 plus reference TRBV5-5 and TRBJ2-7, the full variable domain is DAGVTQSPTHLIKTRGQQVTLRCSPISGHKSVSWYQQVLGQGPQFIFQYYEKEERGRGNFPDRFSARQFPNYSSELNVNALLLGDSALYLCASSSSPLAGVAEQYFGPGTRLTVT.

This chain links TRBV29-1 with TRBJ2-1; D might be TRBD2 (6 bases). Germline assignment: CDR1 SQVTM and CDR2 ANQGSEA. This CDR3 comprises 12 residues. V was clipped by 5 bases and J by 6 bases, with 11 bases between them. CDR3 in DNA: TGCAGCGTTACAGCGGGTCTCAATGAGCAGTTCTTC. Residues: CSVTAGLNEQFF.

In its sample, this clonotype was seen many times. V gene TRBV9 combines with J gene TRBJ2-3, with 8 bases fitting TRBD2. The length of the CDR3 is 15 residues. Germline values: CDR1 SGDLS, CDR2 YYNGEE. The V gene end was trimmed by 6 bases and the J gene end by 1 base; junction bases not matched to a gene: 7. The CDR3 region is CASNIEGLGTDTQYF. In DNA, the CDR3 is TGTGCCAGCAATATAGAGGGACTAGGCACAGATACGCAGTATTTT.

The count of this clonotype is one. The gene calls are TRBV5-5 and TRBJ2-7; D perhaps matches TRBD2 (5 bases). This CDR3 comprises 15 residues. Trimming removed 4 bases at V and 4 bases at J, with 18 bases between. Germline V CDR1 and CDR2: SGHKS, YYEKEE (reference sequence). The CDR3 spells CASSQDWTQVYEQYF. CDR3 DNA: TGTGCCAGCAGCCAAGACTGGACTCAGGTATACGAGCAGTACTTC.

The gene calls are TRBV6-2 or TRBV6-3 and TRBJ1-1; D gene uncertain. The CDR3 is made up of 13 amino acids. Trimming took 2 bases from V and 0 from J, leaving 4 bases between them. The germline gives CDR1 MNHEY, CDR2 SVGEGT. DNA of the CDR3: TGTGCCAGCAGTTACGTAGTGAACACTGAAGCTTTCTTT. This translates into CASSYVVNTEAFF.

The J gene is TRBJ2-1, the V gene TRBV20-1; a possible D gene is TRBD2 (5 bases). Germline assignment: CDR1 DFQATT and CDR2 SNEGSKA (reference sequence). V gave up 6 bases and J gave up 3 bases, with 18 bases separating them. The CDR3 has 15 residues. The DNA for the CDR3 is TGCAGTGCCGCGCGGTTCCAGGAGGTCTACAATGAGCAGTTCTTC. This encodes CSAARFQEVYNEQFF.

The V gene is TRBV5-1, the J gene TRBJ2-3; D is tentatively TRBD1 or TRBD2 (5 bases each). V lost 4 bases and J 5 bases, leaving 20 bases between the germline ends. The CDR3 extends over 16 amino acids. CDR1 is SGHRS and CDR2 is YFSETQ in the germline V gene. The CDR3 region has the DNA TGCGCCAGCAGCCGACCGGGGACCCAAGAGGAAGATACGCAGTATTTT. Residues: CASSRPGTQEEDTQYF. The full variable domain, its missing parts supplied by reference TRBV5-1 and TRBJ2-3, is KAGVTQTPRYLIKTRGQQVTLSCSPISGHRSVSWYQQTPGQGLQFLFEYFSETQRNKGNFPGRFSGRQFSNSRSEMNVSTLELGDSALYLCASSRPGTQEEDTQYFGPGTRLTVL.

J is TRBJ1-2 and V is TRBV15; no clear D gene. V was cut by 0 bases and J by 6 bases, with 20 bases left in between. From germline, CDR1 is LNHNV and CDR2 YYDKDF (reference sequence). The length of the CDR3 is 17 residues. CDR3: CATSRERGIGGEDGYTF. As DNA, the CDR3 is TGTGCCACCAGCAGAGAGCGAGGAATAGGCGGGGAAGATGGCTACACCTTC.

This clonotype was observed a few times. This chain links TRBV7-8 with TRBJ2-1; weak D call: TRBD1 (6 bases). Germline V gene data show CDR1 as SGHVS and CDR2 as FQNEAQ. The CDR3 is 14 residues long. Trimming took off 0 bases at V and 8 bases at J, with 11 bases between the two ends. CDR3 protein: CASSLAQQGYEQFF. CDR3 sequence (DNA): TGTGCCAGCAGCTTAGCGCAACAGGGATATGAGCAGTTCTTC.

This sequence joins TRBV25-1 and TRBJ2-5, with D possibly being TRBD2 (5 bases). The end of the DNA fits TRBJ2-1 better, so the J call may be wrong. Germline V gene lookup returns CDR1 MGHDK and CDR2 SYGVNS. This CDR3 has 14 residues. The CDR3 sequence is CASSEYFGGNEQFF. The CDR3 bases are TGTGCCAGCAGTGAGTATTTCGGAGGCAATGAGCAGTTCTTC.

On this clonotype: This clone may be a read error of a much larger clone one base away. The genes are TRBV7-2 and TRBJ1-1; D gene uncertain. V gave up 3 bases and J gave up 4 bases, with 6 bases separating them. Looked up from germline, CDR1 is SGHTA and CDR2 is FQGNSA. CDR3 length: 12 residues. This chain's CDR3 is CASSFLSTEAFF. The CDR3 DNA reads as TGTGCCAGCAGCTTTCTGAGCACTGAAGCTTTCTTT.

This clonotype turned up a few times. DNA for the CDR3: TGCAGCGTTGAAGATGTCACAGATACGCAGTATTTT. It yields the protein CSVEDVTDTQYF. The rearrangement joins TRBV29-1 to TRBJ2-3, with D uncertain. Deletions cut 0 bases from V and 2 bases from J, with 3 bases between. Germline V gene data show CDR1 as SQVTM and CDR2 as ANQGSEA. This CDR3 is built from 12 residues.

The chain combines TRBV15 with TRBJ2-5; D is unresolved. Germline CDR1 reads LNHNV; CDR2 reads YYDKDF (reference sequence). The V gene lost 1 base and the J gene lost 2 bases, with 11 bases spanning the gap. The CDR3 runs 15 residues. CDR3 in DNA: TGTGCCACCAGCAGAGTAGGGAATGCTCAAGAGACCCAGTACTTC. This gives the protein CATSRVGNAQETQYF.

This clonotype came up a few times. The chain recombines TRBV6-5 with TRBJ1-1; D unclear. Looked up from germline, CDR1 is MNHEY and CDR2 is SVGAGI. CDR3 length equals 17 residues. V lost 0 bases and J 1 base, leaving 15 bases between the germline ends. CDR3 in DNA: TGTGCCAGCAGTTACTCTAACGTACGGTGGGAGAACACTGAAGCTTTCTTT. This encodes CASSYSNVRWENTEAFF.

On this clonotype: One end of the junction is discordant with germline, which a read error may explain. This chain joins TRBV7-7 and TRBJ2-1; 8 bases align to TRBD1. Judging by the DNA end, TRBJ2-7 fits better; the J call may be wrong. Germline V lookup: CDR1 SSHAT, CDR2 FNYEAQ (reference sequence). The CDR3 length is 14 residues. Here the CDR3 reads CASSSGTGEYEQYF. CDR3 nucleotides: TGTGCTAGCAGCTCCGGGACAGGCGAATACGAGCAGTACTTC.

This clonotype showed up just a few times. The chain uses TRBV11-2 and TRBJ2-7; D remains ambiguous. CDR3 size: 13 residues. V was cut by 5 bases and J by 6 bases, with 14 bases left in between. In germline, CDR1 is SGHAT, CDR2 FQNNGV. CDR3 nucleotides: TGTGCCAGCAGCCCGGCGCTGTATCCCGAGCAGTACTTC. Protein sequence: CASSPALYPEQYF. Full variable domain (missing parts from reference TRBV11-2 and TRBJ2-7): EAGVAQSPRYKIIEKRQSVAFWCNPISGHATLYWYQQILGQGPKLLIQFQNNGVVDDSQLPKDRFSAERLKGVDSTLKIQPAKLEDSAVYLCASSPALYPEQYFGPGTRLTVT.

This clonotype has only a few counts. The chain recombines TRBV18 with TRBJ2-5; maybe TRBD2 (6 bases). Germline V CDR1 and CDR2: KGHSH, LQKENI. With 5 bases removed from V and 1 base from J, the gap between germline ends came to 14 bases. This CDR3 contains 15 residues. CDR3 nucleotide sequence: TGTGCCAGCTCAGAACTACGGGGGAGCCAAGAGACCCAGTACTTC. This codes for CASSELRGSQETQYF. The whole variable domain, filled in from reference TRBV18 and TRBJ2-5, reads NAGVMQNPRHLVRRRGQEARLRCSPMKGHSHVYWYRQLPEEGLKFMVYLQKENIIDESGMPKERFSAEFPKEGPSILRIQQVVRGDSAAYFCASSELRGSQETQYFGPGTRLLVL.

The chain's CDR3 is CASSLGFRGTGNTIYF. The CDR3, as DNA: TGTGCCAGCAGCTTAGGATTTCGGGGGACTGGAAACACCATATATTTT. This chain joins TRBV7-9 and TRBJ1-3; the D gene is possibly TRBD1 (5 bases). This CDR3 is 16 amino acids long. V shed 1 base and J shed 2 bases, with 12 bases lying between them. Germline lookup yields CDR1 SEHNR and CDR2 FQNEAQ (reference sequence).

The table lists this clonotype with a few counts. The chain joins TRBV6-2 or TRBV6-3 to TRBJ2-5; D possibly corresponds to TRBD2 (6 bases). The ends were cut back, 8 bases at V and 0 bases at J, with 22 bases in the middle. Looked up from germline, CDR1 is MNHEY and CDR2 is SVGEGT. This CDR3 has 17 amino acids. The CDR3 DNA is TGTGCCAGCTCGAACAAGGCCCAGCGGGCGTACCAAGAGACCCAGTACTTC. It specifies CASSNKAQRAYQETQYF.

V and J are TRBV9 and TRBJ2-3; a possible D gene is TRBD1 (5 bases). The CDR3 runs 14 residues. V lost 4 bases and J 1 base, leaving 10 bases between the germline ends. The germline V gene has CDR1 SGDLS and CDR2 YYNGEE. The CDR3 loop is CASSPIRGTDTQYF. CDR3 sequence (DNA): TGTGCCAGCAGCCCTATCAGGGGCACAGATACGCAGTATTTT.

The chain couples TRBV24-1 to TRBJ2-5; D remains unclear. The V gene's germline CDR1 is KGHDR and CDR2 SFDVKD. Trimming pared 3 bases from V and 9 bases from J, leaving 10 bases between. The CDR3 consists of 12 residues. The CDR3 DNA reads TGTGCCACCAGTGATCCGAACAGCTCCCAGTACTTC. Its protein product is CATSDPNSSQYF.

This clonotype came up a few times. The V call is TRBV27, the J call TRBJ2-3; tentatively, D is TRBD2 (5 bases). With 5 bases removed from V and 6 bases from J, the gap between germline ends came to 18 bases. The CDR3 consists of 15 residues. Germline values: CDR1 MNHEY, CDR2 SMNVEV (reference sequence). The CDR3 loop is CASSGLALHGDTQYF. The CDR3 bases are TGTGCCAGCAGTGGCCTAGCCCTTCATGGGGATACGCAGTATTTT.

This rearrangement joins TRBV3-1 to TRBJ2-5; 15 bases align to TRBD2. The end of the DNA aligns better with TRBJ2-1, so the J call may be wrong. This CDR3 has 16 residues. CDR1 is LGHDT and CDR2 is YNNKEL in the germline V gene (reference sequence). CDR3 in DNA: TGTGCCAGCAGCCAAGGTCCGGGACTAGCGGGAGGTGAGCAGTTCTTC. Encoded protein: CASSQGPGLAGGEQFF.

In its sample, this clonotype was seen a few times. The chain links TRBV20-1 to TRBJ2-1; 8 bases are shared with TRBD2. The CDR3 has 14 amino acids. Germline CDR1 is DFQATT and CDR2 is SNEGSKA (reference sequence). The J segment lost 4 bases and the V segment lost 3 bases, leaving 5 bases of the junction unmatched. The CDR3 sequence: CSARTGGGYNEQFF. The CDR3 DNA reads TGCAGTGCTAGGACGGGAGGGGGATACAATGAGCAGTTCTTC.

The chain uses TRBV7-9 and TRBJ2-1; weak D call: TRBD2 (6 bases). The CDR3 is made up of 17 amino acids. The V gene lost 2 bases and the J gene lost 7 bases, with 21 bases spanning the gap. The germline V gene has CDR1 SEHNR and CDR2 FQNEAQ (reference sequence). The CDR3 sequence: CASSLSPGLALGNEQFF. CDR3 bases: TGTGCCAGCAGCTTATCCCCGGGGCTAGCGTTAGGGAATGAGCAGTTCTTC.

The chain carries TRBV5-6 and TRBJ1-2; possible D gene TRBD1, 5 bases. The V end lost 0 bases, the J end lost 7 bases, and 13 bases lay between the germline ends. Looked up from germline, CDR1 is SGHDT and CDR2 is YYEEEE. CDR3 length equals 14 residues. CDR3 nucleotides: TGTGCCAGCAGCTTGGCCGAAGGGGCGAGTGGCTACACCTTC. Translated: CASSLAEGASGYTF.